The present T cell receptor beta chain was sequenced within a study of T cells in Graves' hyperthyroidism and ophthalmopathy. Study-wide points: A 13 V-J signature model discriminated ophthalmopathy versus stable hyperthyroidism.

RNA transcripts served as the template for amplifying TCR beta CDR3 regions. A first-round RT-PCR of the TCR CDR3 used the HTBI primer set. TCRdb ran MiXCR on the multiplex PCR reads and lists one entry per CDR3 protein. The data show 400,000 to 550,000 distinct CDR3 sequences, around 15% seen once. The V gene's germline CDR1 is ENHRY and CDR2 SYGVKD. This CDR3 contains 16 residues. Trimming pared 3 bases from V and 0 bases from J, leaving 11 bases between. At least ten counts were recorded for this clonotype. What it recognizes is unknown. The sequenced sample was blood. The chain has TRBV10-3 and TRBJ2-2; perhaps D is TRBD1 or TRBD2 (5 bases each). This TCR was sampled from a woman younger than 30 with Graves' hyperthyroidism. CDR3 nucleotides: TGTGCCATCAGTGATAAGGGACCGACGAACACCGGGGAGCTGTTTTTT. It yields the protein CAISDKGPTNTGELFF.